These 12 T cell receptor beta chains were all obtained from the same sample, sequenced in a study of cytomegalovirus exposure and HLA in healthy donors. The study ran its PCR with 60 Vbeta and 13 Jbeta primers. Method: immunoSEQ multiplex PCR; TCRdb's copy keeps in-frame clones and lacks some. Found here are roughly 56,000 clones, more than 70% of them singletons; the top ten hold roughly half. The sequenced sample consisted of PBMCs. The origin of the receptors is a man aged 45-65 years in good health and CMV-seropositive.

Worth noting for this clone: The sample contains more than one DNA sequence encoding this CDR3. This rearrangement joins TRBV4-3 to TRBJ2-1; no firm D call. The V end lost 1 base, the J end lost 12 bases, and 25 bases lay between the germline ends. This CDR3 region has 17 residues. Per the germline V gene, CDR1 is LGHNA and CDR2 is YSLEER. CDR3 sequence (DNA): TGCGCCAGCAGCCAAGCTATGATAGTAATCATCTACCATGCGCAGTTCTTC. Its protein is CASSQAMIVIIYHAQFF.

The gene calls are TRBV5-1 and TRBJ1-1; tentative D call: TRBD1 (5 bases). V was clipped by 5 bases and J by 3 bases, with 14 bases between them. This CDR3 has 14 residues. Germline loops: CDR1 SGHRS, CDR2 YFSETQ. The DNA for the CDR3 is TGCGCCAGCAGACCCGGGGGTGGGGACACTGAAGCTTTCTTT. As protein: CASRPGGGDTEAFF. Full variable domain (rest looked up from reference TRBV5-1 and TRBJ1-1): KAGVTQTPRYLIKTRGQQVTLSCSPISGHRSVSWYQQTPGQGLQFLFEYFSETQRNKGNFPGRFSGRQFSNSRSEMNVSTLELGDSALYLCASRPGGGDTEAFFGQGTRLTVV.

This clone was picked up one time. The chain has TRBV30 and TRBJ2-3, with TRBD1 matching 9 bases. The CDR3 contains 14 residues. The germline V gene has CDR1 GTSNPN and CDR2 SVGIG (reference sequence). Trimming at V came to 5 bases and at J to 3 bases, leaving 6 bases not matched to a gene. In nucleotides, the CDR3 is TGTGCCTGGGGGACAGGGTCGGGGACAGATACGCAGTATTTT. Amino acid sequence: CAWGTGSGTDTQYF.

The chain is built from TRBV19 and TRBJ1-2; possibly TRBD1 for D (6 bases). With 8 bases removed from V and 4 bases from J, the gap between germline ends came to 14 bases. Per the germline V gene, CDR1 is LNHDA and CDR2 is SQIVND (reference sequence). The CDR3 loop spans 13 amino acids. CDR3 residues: CASGTGTRYGYTF. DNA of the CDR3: TGTGCCAGTGGAACCGGGACACGCTATGGCTACACCTTC.

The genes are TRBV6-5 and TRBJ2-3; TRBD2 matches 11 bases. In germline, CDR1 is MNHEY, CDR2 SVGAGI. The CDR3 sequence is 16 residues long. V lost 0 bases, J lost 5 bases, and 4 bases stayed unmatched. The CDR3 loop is CASSYSPSGGKDTQYF. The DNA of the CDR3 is TGTGCCAGCAGTTACTCGCCTAGCGGGGGGAAAGATACGCAGTATTTT.

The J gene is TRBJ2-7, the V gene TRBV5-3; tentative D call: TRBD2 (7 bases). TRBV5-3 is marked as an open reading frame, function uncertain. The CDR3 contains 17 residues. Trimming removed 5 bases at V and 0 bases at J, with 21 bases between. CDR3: CARRLPSPGGRSYEQYF. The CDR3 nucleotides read TGTGCCAGAAGATTGCCTAGTCCGGGGGGCCGCTCCTACGAGCAGTACTTC.

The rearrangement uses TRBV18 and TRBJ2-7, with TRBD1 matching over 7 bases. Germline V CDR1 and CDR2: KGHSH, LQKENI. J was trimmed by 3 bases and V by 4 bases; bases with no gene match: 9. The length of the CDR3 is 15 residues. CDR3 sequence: CASSLKTGQIYEQYF. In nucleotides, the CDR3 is TGTGCCAGCTCACTAAAGACGGGACAGATCTACGAGCAGTACTTC.

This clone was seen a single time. In nucleotides, the CDR3 is TGTGCCAGCACCTCTTCGGGGGGCTTCAATCAGCCCCAGCATTTT. Translated, it gives CASTSSGGFNQPQHF. The chain is built from TRBV6-5 and TRBJ1-5; D possibly corresponds to TRBD1 (6 bases). The CDR3 consists of 15 residues. V was shortened by 7 bases and J by 3 bases, with 16 bases between the two germline ends. The germline V gene has CDR1 MNHEY and CDR2 SVGAGI.

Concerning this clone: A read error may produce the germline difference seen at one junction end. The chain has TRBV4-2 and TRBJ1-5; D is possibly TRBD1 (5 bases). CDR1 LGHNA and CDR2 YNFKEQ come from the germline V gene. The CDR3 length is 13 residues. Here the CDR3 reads CASSGGGNQPQNF. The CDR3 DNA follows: TGTGCCAGCAGCGGGGGAGGTAATCAGCCCCAGAATTTT.

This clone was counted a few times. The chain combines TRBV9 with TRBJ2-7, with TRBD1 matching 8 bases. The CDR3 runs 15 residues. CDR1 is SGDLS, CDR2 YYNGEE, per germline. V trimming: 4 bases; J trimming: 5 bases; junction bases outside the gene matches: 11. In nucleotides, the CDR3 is TGTGCCAGCAGCCTTGCCGACAGGGGATTCCACGAGCAGTACTTC. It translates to CASSLADRGFHEQYF.

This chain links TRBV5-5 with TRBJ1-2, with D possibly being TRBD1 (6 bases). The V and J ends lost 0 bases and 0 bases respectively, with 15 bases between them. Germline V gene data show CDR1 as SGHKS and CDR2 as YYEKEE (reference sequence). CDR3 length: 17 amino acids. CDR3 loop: CASSLDRALLANYGYTF. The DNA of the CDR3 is TGTGCCAGCAGCTTGGACAGGGCCCTATTAGCTAACTATGGCTACACCTTC.

CDR3 loop: CASSGSDQPQHF. The CDR3 region has the DNA TGTGCCAGCAGCGGGTCCGATCAGCCCCAGCATTTT. This sequence joins TRBV6-1 and TRBJ1-5, with D hard to call. CDR1 and CDR2 (germline): MNHNS, SASEGT. Trimming removed 6 bases from V and 5 bases from J, with 8 bases in between. CDR3 length equals 12 residues.